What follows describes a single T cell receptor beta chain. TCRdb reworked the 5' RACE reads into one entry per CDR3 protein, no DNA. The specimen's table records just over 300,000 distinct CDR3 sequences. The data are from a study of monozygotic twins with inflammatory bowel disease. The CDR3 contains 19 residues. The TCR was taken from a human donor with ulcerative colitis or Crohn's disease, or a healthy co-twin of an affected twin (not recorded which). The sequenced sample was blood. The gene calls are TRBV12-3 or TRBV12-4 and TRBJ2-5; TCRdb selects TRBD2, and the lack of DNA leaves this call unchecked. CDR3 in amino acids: CASRSTRRRGRSDQETQYF.